The rows below give T cell receptor beta chains drawn from one sample of a study of tumor-infiltrating lymphocytes in primary liver carcinoma. MiXCR, run by TCRdb on the multiplex PCR reads, gives a single entry per CDR3 protein. The top ten clones hold under 75% of a sample with 150,000 to 200,000 distinct CDR3 sequences, around 60% of them seen once. Sequenced material: peripheral blood. Every receptor here comes from a man aged 40-49 years with primary liver carcinoma and hepatitis B virus infection. Both conserved end residues are trimmed from each CDR3. D genes are given only for firm matches.

TRBV29-1	TRBD2	TRBJ2-1	SVGARLADYNEQF
TRBV6-1	TRBD2	TRBJ2-1	ASSGVGTSGREEQF
TRBV6-5	.	TRBJ1-2	ASSARGYGYT
TRBV12-5	.	TRBJ2-5	ASGTRLVREETQY
TRBV12-3/TRBV12-4	.	TRBJ1-4	ASSLRLQGIEKLF
TRBV6-5	.	TRBJ1-2	ASSSPRSGSGHT
TRBV28	.	TRBJ2-1	ASRANEQF
TRBV4-1	TRBD1	TRBJ2-1	ASSRQWDRGSAYNEQF
TRBV5-1	TRBD2	TRBJ2-1	ASSSGLAGVEQF
TRBV6-5	.	TRBJ2-7	ASSYTERPAHEQY
TRBV4-1	.	TRBJ2-3	ASSPEAGISTDTQY
TRBV29-1	TRBD1	TRBJ2-7	SVGQGIHYEQY
TRBV29-1	TRBD2	TRBJ2-5	NVAGGEETQY
TRBV12-3/TRBV12-4	.	TRBJ2-2	ASHWDKLTGELF
TRBV6-1	TRBD1	TRBJ1-5	ASSFFQGGSQPQH
TRBV11-2	.	TRBJ2-1	ASSLAVQRVIEQF
TRBV12-2	.	TRBJ1-1	ASRPLARAF
TRBV6-6	.	TRBJ1-6	ASSYGGHNSSPLH
TRBV4-1	.	TRBJ2-5	ASSQDGKTQH
TRBV4-1	.	TRBJ2-6	ASSQEGAGANVLT
TRBV6-6	.	TRBJ2-1	ASMLELTNEQF
TRBV2	.	TRBJ2-1	ARAKGRATYNEQF
TRBV6-2/TRBV6-3	TRBD1	TRBJ1-2	ASSSGQGGLDGYT
TRBV5-5	TRBD1	TRBJ2-2	ASSLGPGGNLAGELF
TRBV29-1	.	TRBJ2-1	SVPRAYNEQF
TRBV5-5	TRBD2	TRBJ2-1	ASSPRWASGRMGEQF
TRBV11-2	TRBD2	TRBJ2-5	ASSLDGAGGQETQY
TRBV4-1	.	TRBJ2-1	ASSQERNEQF
TRBV11-2	.	TRBJ2-5	ASSPGSDQETQY
TRBV12-3/TRBV12-4	.	TRBJ2-1	ASSLGGMARDEHF
TRBV6-1	.	TRBJ1-1	ASLLSGITEAF
TRBV28	.	TRBJ1-1	ASSGGAYTEAF
TRBV10-2	.	TRBJ2-1	ASSLTTGSSYNEQS
TRBV6-6	TRBD1	TRBJ1-3	ASSLQGARGNTIY
TRBV6-1	TRBD2	TRBJ2-7	ASSSREGYEQY
TRBV6-5	.	TRBJ2-3	ASSLRRSRDTQY
TRBV4-1	.	TRBJ1-5	ASSQDVRGDQPQH
TRBV6-5	TRBD1	TRBJ1-2	ASSFGTGARYT
TRBV6-1	TRBD1	TRBJ2-2	ASSAQGANTGELF
TRBV28	.	TRBJ2-5	ASSLPQGETQY
TRBV10-3	.	TRBJ2-7	VISELGAGYEQY
TRBV7-9	.	TRBJ2-1	ASSHSGVYNEQF
TRBV29-1	TRBD1	TRBJ2-7	SVEDLGQGHYEQY
TRBV4-1	.	TRBJ2-2	ASSQEFSVTGELF
TRBV11-3	.	TRBJ1-1	SSSFTLMNTGAF
TRBV20-1	TRBD1	TRBJ1-4	SARDGGTVNEKLF
TRBV12-3/TRBV12-4	TRBD1	TRBJ1-2	ASSDRTGGGGYT
TRBV6-1	TRBD1	TRBJ1-2	ASQEGDRARYGYT